Listed below are T cell receptor beta chains from one sample, sequenced in a study of blood T cell repertoires in COVID-19. The table came from immunoSEQ multiplex PCR; TCRdb's copy has only in-frame clones and leaves some out. Here the sample spans over 200,000 clones, around nine tenths being singletons. Sequencing input: peripheral blood. The source is a man aged 40-49 years who had recovered from COVID-19. CDR3s include the opening cysteine and the closing phenylalanine or tryptophan.

V gene	J gene	CDR3 length	CDR3 protein
TRBV5-1	TRBJ2-2	15	CASSLGGRGTGELFF
TRBV21-1	TRBJ2-7	12	CASRRRGHEQYF
TRBV6-6	TRBJ1-6	15	CASSPQGQYNSPLHF
TRBV7-9	TRBJ2-1	15	CASSLSPGVNNEQFF
TRBV13	TRBJ2-7	12	CASSKTGFEQYF
TRBV6-5	TRBJ2-7	15	CASSNSGGSAYEQYF
TRBV6-5	TRBJ1-4	14	CASKGQNSVEKLFF
TRBV6-5	TRBJ1-1	13	CASIPGGGTEAFF
TRBV15	TRBJ1-1	17	CATSRDAERDRGTEAFF
TRBV11-2	TRBJ2-1	13	CASSLEYQGARFF
TRBV21-1	TRBJ1-5	19	CASRHSKGGPGFSNQPQHF
TRBV3-1/TRBV3-2	TRBJ1-1	18	CASSQGGIAWGQHTEAFF
TRBV6-4	TRBJ2-2	14	CASSVMAATGELFF
TRBV6-1	TRBJ1-4	14	CASSEGGGGQKLFF
TRBV3-1/TRBV3-2	TRBJ2-7	14	CASSPWTRPYEQYF
TRBV14	TRBJ2-7	16	CASSQDYRQGIYEQYF
TRBV6-5	TRBJ2-5	12	CASSLRGETQYF
TRBV2	TRBJ1-2	15	CASVGGTGVRYGYTF
TRBV6-5	TRBJ1-5	13	CASGRGSSQPQHF
TRBV10-1	TRBJ2-5	16	CASSLGLAGVVETQYF
TRBV4-3	TRBJ1-2	16	CASSQDATANYYGYTF
TRBV6-6	TRBJ2-2	14	CASSGTGVTGELFF
TRBV5-5	TRBJ1-2	16	CASSLGSGHPNYGYTF
TRBV19	TRBJ1-1	12	CASSIYNTEAFF
TRBV24-1	TRBJ1-1	15	CATSHRTGVGTEAFF
TRBV2	TRBJ2-3	16	CASSEEWKPSTDTQYF
TRBV19	TRBJ2-1	16	CASSRGTSGRRNEQFF
TRBV5-4	TRBJ2-7	13	CASSSQEPYEQYF
TRBV10-3	TRBJ2-3	19	CAISHGTSGGIGSTDTQYF
TRBV10-3	TRBJ2-3	15	CAISPNPVRTDTQYF
TRBV27	TRBJ2-1	15	CASRLPGTGDYEQFF
TRBV9	TRBJ1-3	17	CASSPRGRSQSGNTIYF
TRBV5-1	TRBJ1-4	15	CASSLNRLGGEKLFF
TRBV5-4	TRBJ2-7	19	CASSSRLAGGPSFPYEQYF
TRBV27	TRBJ2-1	14	CASTSAFLEREQFF
TRBV4-3	TRBJ2-3	19	CASSQDPTSGNLNTDTQYF
TRBV29-1	TRBJ1-1	12	CSVADRGAEAFF
TRBV29-1	TRBJ2-7	16	CSVEDRVRRGGYEQYF
TRBV24-1	TRBJ1-2	19	CATSDPSPGQGGGNYGYTF
TRBV25-1	TRBJ1-2	14	CASSEVRADYGYTF
TRBV6-4	TRBJ2-1	17	CASSQTPGQGANNEQFF
TRBV4-3	TRBJ2-3	16	CASRAKGLFPTDTQYF